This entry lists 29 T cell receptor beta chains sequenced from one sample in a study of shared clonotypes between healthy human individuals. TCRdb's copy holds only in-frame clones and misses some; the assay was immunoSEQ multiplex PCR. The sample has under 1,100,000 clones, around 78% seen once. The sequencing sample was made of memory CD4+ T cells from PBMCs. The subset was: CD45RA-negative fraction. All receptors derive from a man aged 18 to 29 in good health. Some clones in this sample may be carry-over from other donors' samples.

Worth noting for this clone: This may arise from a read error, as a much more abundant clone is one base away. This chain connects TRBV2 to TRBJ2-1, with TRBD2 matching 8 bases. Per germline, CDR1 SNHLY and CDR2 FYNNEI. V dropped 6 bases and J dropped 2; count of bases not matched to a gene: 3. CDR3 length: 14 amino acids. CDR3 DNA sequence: TGTGCCAGCAGACTAGCGGTAACCTACAATGAGCAGTTCTTC. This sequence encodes CASRLAVTYNEQFF.

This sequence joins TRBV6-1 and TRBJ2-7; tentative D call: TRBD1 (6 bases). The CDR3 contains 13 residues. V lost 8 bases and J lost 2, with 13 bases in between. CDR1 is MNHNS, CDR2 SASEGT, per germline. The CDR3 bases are TGTGCCAGCTATGGCGGACAGACCTACGAGCAGTACTTC. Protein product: CASYGGQTYEQYF.

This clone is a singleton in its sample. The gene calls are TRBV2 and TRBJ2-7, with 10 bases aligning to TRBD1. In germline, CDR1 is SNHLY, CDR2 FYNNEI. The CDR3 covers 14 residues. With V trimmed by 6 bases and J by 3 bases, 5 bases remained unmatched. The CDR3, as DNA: TGTGCCAGCAGCGGACAGGGGGAAATCTACGAGCAGTACTTC. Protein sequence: CASSGQGEIYEQYF.

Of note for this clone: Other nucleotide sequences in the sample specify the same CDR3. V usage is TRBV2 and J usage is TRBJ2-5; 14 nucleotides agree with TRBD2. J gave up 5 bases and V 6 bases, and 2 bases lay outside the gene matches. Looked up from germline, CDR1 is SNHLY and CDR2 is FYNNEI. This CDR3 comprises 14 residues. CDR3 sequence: CASRGTSGSETQYF. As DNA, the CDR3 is TGTGCCAGCAGAGGGACTAGCGGGAGCGAGACCCAGTACTTC.

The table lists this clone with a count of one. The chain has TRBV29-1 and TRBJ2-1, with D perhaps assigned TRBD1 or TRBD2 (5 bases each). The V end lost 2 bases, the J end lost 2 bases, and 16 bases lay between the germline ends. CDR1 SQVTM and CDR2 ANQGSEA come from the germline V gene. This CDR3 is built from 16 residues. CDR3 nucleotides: TGCAGCGTTGAAAATATGATCGGGGCCGCCTACAATGAGCAGTTCTTC. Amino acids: CSVENMIGAAYNEQFF.

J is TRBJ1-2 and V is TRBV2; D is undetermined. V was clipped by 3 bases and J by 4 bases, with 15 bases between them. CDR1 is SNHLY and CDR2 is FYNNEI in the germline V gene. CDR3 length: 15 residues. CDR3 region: CASSDSQVPSYGYTF. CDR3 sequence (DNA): TGTGCCAGCAGTGACAGCCAGGTTCCTTCCTATGGCTACACCTTC.

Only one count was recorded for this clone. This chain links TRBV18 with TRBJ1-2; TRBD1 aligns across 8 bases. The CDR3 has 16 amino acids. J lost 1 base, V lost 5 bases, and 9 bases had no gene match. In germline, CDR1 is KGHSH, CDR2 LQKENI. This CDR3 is CASSSTGAAFNYGYTF. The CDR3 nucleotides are TGTGCCAGCTCATCGACAGGGGCCGCGTTTAACTATGGCTACACCTTC.

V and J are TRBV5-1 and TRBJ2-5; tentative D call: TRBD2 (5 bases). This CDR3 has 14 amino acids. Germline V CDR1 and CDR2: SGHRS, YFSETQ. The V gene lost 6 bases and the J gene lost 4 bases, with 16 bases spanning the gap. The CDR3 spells CASNPLGSGETQYF. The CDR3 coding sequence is TGCGCCAGCAACCCACTAGGGAGTGGAGAGACCCAGTACTTC.

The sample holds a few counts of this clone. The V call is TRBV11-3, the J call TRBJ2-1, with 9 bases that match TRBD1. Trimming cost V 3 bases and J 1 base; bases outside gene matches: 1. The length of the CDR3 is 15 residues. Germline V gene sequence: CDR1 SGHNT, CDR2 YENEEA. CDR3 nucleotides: TGTGCCAGCAGCTTTGGGACAGGGTCCTACAATGAGCAGTTCTTC. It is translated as CASSFGTGSYNEQFF.

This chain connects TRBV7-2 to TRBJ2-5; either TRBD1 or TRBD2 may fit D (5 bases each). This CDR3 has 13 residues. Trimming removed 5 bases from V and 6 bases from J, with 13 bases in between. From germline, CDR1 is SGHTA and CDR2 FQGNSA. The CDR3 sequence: CASSLPGGKTQYF. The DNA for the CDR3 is TGTGCCAGCAGCCTCCCTGGGGGAAAGACCCAGTACTTC.

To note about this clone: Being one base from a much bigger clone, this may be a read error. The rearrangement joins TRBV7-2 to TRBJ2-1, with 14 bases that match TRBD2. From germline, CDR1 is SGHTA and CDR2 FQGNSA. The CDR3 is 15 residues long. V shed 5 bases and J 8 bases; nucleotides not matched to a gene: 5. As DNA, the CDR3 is TGTGCCAGCAGCCTGGGACTAGCGGGAGTAGATGAGCAGTTCTTC. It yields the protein CASSLGLAGVDEQFF. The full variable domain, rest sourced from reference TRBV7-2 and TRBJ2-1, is GAGVSQSPSNKVTEKGKDVELRCDPISGHTALYWYRQSLGQGLEFLIYFQGNSAPDKSGLPSDRFSAERTGGSVSTLTIQRTQQEDSAVYLCASSLGLAGVDEQFFGPGTRLTVL.

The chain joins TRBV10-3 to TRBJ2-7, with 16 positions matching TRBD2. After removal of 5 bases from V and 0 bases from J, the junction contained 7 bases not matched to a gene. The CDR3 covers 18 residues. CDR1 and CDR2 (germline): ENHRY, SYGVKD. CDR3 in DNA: TGTGCCATCAGTAGGGGACTAGCGGGAGGGCATAACTCCTACGAGCAGTACTTC. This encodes CAISRGLAGGHNSYEQYF.

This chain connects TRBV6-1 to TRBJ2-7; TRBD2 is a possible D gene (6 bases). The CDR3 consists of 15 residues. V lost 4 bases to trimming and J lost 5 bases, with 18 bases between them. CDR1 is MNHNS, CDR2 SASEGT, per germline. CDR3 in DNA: TGTGCCAGCAGTGGGAGGGACGCCAATAGACACGAGCAGTACTTC. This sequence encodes CASSGRDANRHEQYF.

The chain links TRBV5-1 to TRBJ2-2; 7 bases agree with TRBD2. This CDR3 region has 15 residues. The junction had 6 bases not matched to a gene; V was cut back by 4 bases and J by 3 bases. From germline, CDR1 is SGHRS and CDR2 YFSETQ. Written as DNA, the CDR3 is TGCGCCAGCAGCCCTCTAGCGGAGTACACCGGGGAGCTGTTTTTT. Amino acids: CASSPLAEYTGELFF.

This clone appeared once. CDR3 amino acids: CASRGTGQAYTF. The DNA of the CDR3 is TGTGCCAGCAGAGGCACGGGACAGGCCTACACCTTC. The chain links TRBV6-5 to TRBJ1-2; 8 nucleotides line up with TRBD1. The CDR3 sequence is 12 residues long. V gave up 6 bases and J gave up 10 bases; unmatched junction bases: 7. Germline CDR1 MNHEY, CDR2 SVGAGI.

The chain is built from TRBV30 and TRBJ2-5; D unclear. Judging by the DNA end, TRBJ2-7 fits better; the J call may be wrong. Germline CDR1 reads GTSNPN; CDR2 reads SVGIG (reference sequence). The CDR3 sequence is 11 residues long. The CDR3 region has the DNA TGTGCCTGGAGCAGCTCCTACGAGCAGTACTTC. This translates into CAWSSSYEQYF.

CDR3: CASSQTGSSTDTQYF. Here the CDR3 DNA reads TGCGCCAGCAGTCAAACAGGGTCTAGCACAGATACGCAGTATTTT. This chain links TRBV5-1 with TRBJ2-3, with D tentatively TRBD1 (6 bases). V was trimmed by 5 bases and J by 0 bases, leaving 13 bases between them. CDR1 SGHRS and CDR2 YFSETQ come from the germline V gene. This CDR3 contains 15 residues.

CDR3 in amino acids: CSVDGARGSDEQYF. CDR3 in DNA: TGCAGCGTTGATGGGGCCCGCGGGTCCGACGAGCAGTACTTC. The rearrangement links TRBV29-1 to TRBJ2-7; D might be TRBD1 or TRBD2, each matching 5 bases. The CDR3 sequence is 14 residues long. Deletions cut 3 bases from V and 5 bases from J, with 17 bases between. CDR1 and CDR2 from the germline V gene are SQVTM and ANQGSEA.

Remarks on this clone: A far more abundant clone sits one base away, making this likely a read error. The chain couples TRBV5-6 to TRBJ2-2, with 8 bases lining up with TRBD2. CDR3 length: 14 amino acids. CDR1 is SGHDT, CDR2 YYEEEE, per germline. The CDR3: CANSWGLESGELFF. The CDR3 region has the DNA TGTGCCAACAGCTGGGGACTAGAAAGCGGGGAGCTGTTTTTT.

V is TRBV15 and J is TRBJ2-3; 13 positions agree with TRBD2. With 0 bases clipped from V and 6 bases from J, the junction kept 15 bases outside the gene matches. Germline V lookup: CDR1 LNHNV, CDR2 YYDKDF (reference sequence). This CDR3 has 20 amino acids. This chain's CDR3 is CATSRDRGRGTSGNRDTQYF. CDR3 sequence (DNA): TGTGCCACCAGCAGAGACAGGGGGCGAGGGACTAGCGGGAATCGTGATACGCAGTATTTT. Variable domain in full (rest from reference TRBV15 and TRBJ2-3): DAMVIQNPRYQVTQFGKPVTLSCSQTLNHNVMYWYQQKSSQAPKLLFHYYDKDFNNEADTPDNFQSRRPNTSFCFLDIRSPGLGDTAMYLCATSRDRGRGTSGNRDTQYFGPGTRLTVL.

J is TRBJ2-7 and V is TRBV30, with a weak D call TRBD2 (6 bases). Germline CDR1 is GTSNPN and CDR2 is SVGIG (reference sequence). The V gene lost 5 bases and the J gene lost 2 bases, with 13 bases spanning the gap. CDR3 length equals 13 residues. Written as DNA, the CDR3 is TGTGCCTGGTGTCGGGGGAGCACCTACGAGCAGTACTTC. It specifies CAWCRGSTYEQYF.

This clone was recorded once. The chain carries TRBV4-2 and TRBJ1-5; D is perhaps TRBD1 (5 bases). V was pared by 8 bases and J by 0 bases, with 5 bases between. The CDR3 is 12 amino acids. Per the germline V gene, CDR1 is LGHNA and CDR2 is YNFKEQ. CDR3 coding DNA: TGTGCCAGCGGACATAGCAATCAGCCCCAGCATTTT. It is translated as CASGHSNQPQHF.

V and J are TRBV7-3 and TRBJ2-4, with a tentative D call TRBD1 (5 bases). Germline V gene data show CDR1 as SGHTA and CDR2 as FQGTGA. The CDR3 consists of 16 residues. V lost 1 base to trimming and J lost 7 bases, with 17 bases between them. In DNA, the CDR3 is TGTGCCAGCAGCTTAAACGCCCCAGGGTCGAGTAACATTCAGTACTTC. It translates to CASSLNAPGSSNIQYF.

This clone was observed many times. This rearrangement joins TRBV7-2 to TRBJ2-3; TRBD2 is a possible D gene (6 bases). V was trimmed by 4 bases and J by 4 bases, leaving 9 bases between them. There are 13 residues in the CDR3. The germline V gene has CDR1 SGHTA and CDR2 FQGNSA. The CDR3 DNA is TGTGCCAGCAGCTGGGGCGGGGCAGATACGCAGTATTTT. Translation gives CASSWGGADTQYF.

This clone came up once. The CDR3 DNA follows: TGTGCCACCAGCAGAGGGGATGAACTCACAGATACGCAGTATTTT. Translated: CATSRGDELTDTQYF. J is TRBJ2-3 and V is TRBV15, with no clear D. There are 15 residues in the CDR3. V lost 1 base to trimming and J lost 2 bases, with 10 bases between them. Germline V gene sequence: CDR1 LNHNV, CDR2 YYDKDF (reference sequence).

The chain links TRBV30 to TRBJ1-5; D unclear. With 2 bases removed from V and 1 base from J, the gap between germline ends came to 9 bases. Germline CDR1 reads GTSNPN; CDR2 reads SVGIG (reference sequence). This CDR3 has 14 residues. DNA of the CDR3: TGTGCCTGGAGTATCCAACTGAGCAATCAGCCCCAGCATTTT. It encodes CAWSIQLSNQPQHF.

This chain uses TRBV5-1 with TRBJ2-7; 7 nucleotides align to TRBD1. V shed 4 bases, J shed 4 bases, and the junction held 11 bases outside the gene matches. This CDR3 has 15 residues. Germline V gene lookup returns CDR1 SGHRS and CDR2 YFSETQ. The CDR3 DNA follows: TGCGCCAGCAGCATGACAGGGTCCGGCTTTTACGAGCAGTACTTC. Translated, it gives CASSMTGSGFYEQYF.

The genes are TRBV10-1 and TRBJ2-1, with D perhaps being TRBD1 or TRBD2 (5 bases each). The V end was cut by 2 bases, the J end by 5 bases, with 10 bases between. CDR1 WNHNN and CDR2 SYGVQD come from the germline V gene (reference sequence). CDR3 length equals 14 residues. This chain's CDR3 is CASSEGGPDNEQFF. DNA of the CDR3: TGCGCCAGCAGTGAGGGGGGTCCCGACAATGAGCAGTTCTTC.

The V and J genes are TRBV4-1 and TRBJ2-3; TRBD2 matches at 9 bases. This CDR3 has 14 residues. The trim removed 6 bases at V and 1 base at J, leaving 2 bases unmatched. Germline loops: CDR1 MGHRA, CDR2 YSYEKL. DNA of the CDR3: TGCGCCAGCAGAATAGCGGGGGGCACAGATACGCAGTATTTT. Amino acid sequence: CASRIAGGTDTQYF.